Each of the 26 T cell receptor beta chains below was sequenced from the same sample in a study of CD8+ T cells in alopecia areata. RNA extraction and reverse transcription yielded cDNA as sequencing template. Clones were read by immunoSEQ multiplex PCR, and TCRdb kept only the in-frame ones, dropping some. The table lists around 50,000 clones, about 96% of them singletons. The material sequenced was CD8+ T cells sorted from blood, taken at week 0. The receptors stem from a human donor with alopecia areata.

This chain connects TRBV4-1 to TRBJ2-2; 8 nucleotides line up with TRBD2. V lost 6 bases to trimming and J lost 5 bases; unmatched junction nucleotides: 2. Germline-derived CDR1 and CDR2 are MGHRA and YSYEKL. The CDR3 consists of 13 residues. CDR3 bases: TGCGCCAGCAGGACGGGGGGGACCGGGGAGCTGTTTTTT. It codes for CASRTGGTGELFF.

CDR3 sequence: CASSSRTLQETQYF. The CDR3 DNA is TGTGCCAGCAGCTCCAGGACACTCCAAGAGACCCAGTACTTC. The gene calls are TRBV13 and TRBJ2-5; D may be TRBD1 (5 bases). Germline V gene data show CDR1 as PRHDT and CDR2 as FYEKMQ (reference sequence). This CDR3 is built from 14 residues. V was pared by 4 bases and J by 1 base, with 10 bases between.

This sequence joins TRBV19 and TRBJ2-3, with 11 bases identical to TRBD2. Germline V lookup: CDR1 LNHDA, CDR2 SQIVND (reference sequence). The CDR3 loop spans 16 amino acids. With 5 bases clipped from V and 4 bases from J, the junction kept 8 bases outside the gene matches. DNA for the CDR3: TGTGCCAGTAGTTCCTTAGCGGGGGGGTTCCCAGATACGCAGTATTTT. Its protein is CASSSLAGGFPDTQYF.

The gene calls are TRBV29-1 and TRBJ2-7; TRBD1 agrees at 7 bases. With 5 bases clipped from V and 5 bases from J, the junction kept 12 bases outside the gene matches. Germline V lookup: CDR1 SQVTM, CDR2 ANQGSEA. This CDR3 region has 14 residues. CDR3 sequence: CSVTLPNRGNEQYF. The CDR3 DNA sequence: TGCAGCGTTACGTTACCCAACAGGGGAAACGAGCAGTACTTC.

V is TRBV4-2 and J is TRBJ2-1; D call uncertain. Trimming removed 3 bases from V and 0 bases from J, with 9 bases in between. CDR1 and CDR2 from the germline V gene are LGHNA and YNFKEQ. This CDR3 comprises 15 residues. The CDR3 spells CASSQFHSSYNEQFF. The DNA for the CDR3 is TGTGCCAGCAGCCAGTTTCATAGCTCCTACAATGAGCAGTTCTTC.

Here the CDR3 DNA reads TGTGCCAGCACCGACGGGGGGGCAGGAACCTACGAGCAGTACTTC. The encoded protein is CASTDGGAGTYEQYF. The chain links TRBV7-9 to TRBJ2-7; 8 bases align to TRBD2. CDR1 is SEHNR, CDR2 FQNEAQ, per germline (reference sequence). V was pared by 7 bases and J by 2 bases, with 10 bases of the junction left unmatched. This CDR3 contains 15 residues.

The chain carries TRBV10-3 and TRBJ2-3; D might be TRBD2 (7 bases). Germline-derived CDR1 and CDR2 are ENHRY and SYGVKD. The V and J ends lost 8 bases and 7 bases respectively, with 19 bases between them. This CDR3 spans 14 amino acids. Here the CDR3 reads CAIWDGGPPNTQYF. As DNA, the CDR3 is TGTGCCATCTGGGACGGGGGGCCTCCTAATACGCAGTATTTT.

The chain joins TRBV6-5 to TRBJ1-2, with TRBD1 matching over 10 bases. The trim removed 4 bases at V and 6 bases at J, leaving 5 bases unmatched. The germline CDR1 and CDR2 sequences are MNHEY and SVGAGI. This CDR3 has 14 residues. The CDR3 loop is CASSFRTGGNGYTF. In DNA, the CDR3 is TGTGCCAGCAGTTTCCGGACAGGGGGAAATGGCTACACCTTC.

This sequence joins TRBV30 and TRBJ1-5; D gene uncertain. There are 15 residues in the CDR3. V lost 0 bases, J lost 4 bases, and 13 bases lay in between. Germline CDR1 GTSNPN, CDR2 SVGIG (reference sequence). The CDR3 sequence is CAWSVTQDLNQPQHF. The CDR3 nucleotides are TGTGCCTGGAGTGTAACGCAGGACCTAAATCAGCCCCAGCATTTT.

This clone was detected once. The J gene is TRBJ2-2, the V gene TRBV14, with D possibly being TRBD2 (5 bases). Looked up from germline, CDR1 is SGHDN and CDR2 is FVKESK. The CDR3 is 14 residues long. V was trimmed by 3 bases and J by 1 base, leaving 6 bases between them. In DNA, the CDR3 is TGTGCCAGCAGCCACGGACTGAACACCGGGGAGCTGTTTTTT. This sequence encodes CASSHGLNTGELFF.

V and J are TRBV30 and TRBJ2-2, with TRBD1 as a possible D gene (6 bases). Per germline, CDR1 GTSNPN and CDR2 SVGIG (reference sequence). The CDR3 is made up of 13 amino acids. Deletions cut 2 bases from V and 6 bases from J, with 10 bases between. This CDR3 reads CAWSTGQSGELFF. The CDR3 DNA reads as TGTGCCTGGAGTACAGGACAGTCCGGGGAGCTGTTTTTT. Supplemented by reference TRBV30 and TRBJ2-2, the full variable domain reads SQTIHQWPATLVQPVGSPLSLECTVEGTSNPNLYWYRQAAGRGLQLLFYSVGIGQISSEVPQNLSASRPQDRQFILSSKKLLLSDSGFYLCAWSTGQSGELFFGEGSRLTVL.

This chain uses TRBV29-1 with TRBJ2-4; tentatively, D is TRBD1 (6 bases). The V and J ends lost 6 bases and 6 bases respectively, with 12 bases between them. This CDR3 is built from 12 residues. The germline V gene has CDR1 SQVTM and CDR2 ANQGSEA. CDR3 in amino acids: CSVPGHLNIQYF. CDR3 bases: TGCAGCGTACCGGGACACCTAAACATTCAGTACTTC.

The CDR3 here is CASSQPRGTGELFF. For the CDR3, the DNA is TGCGCCAGCAGTCAACCGAGAGGCACCGGGGAGCTGTTTTTT. This chain links TRBV23-1 with TRBJ2-2, with D uncertain. TRBV23-1 is an ORF, with its function uncertain. The ends were cut back, 2 bases at V and 4 bases at J, with 8 bases in the middle. The CDR3 contains 14 residues.

V is TRBV7-2 and J is TRBJ1-6, with D unresolved. Germline assignment: CDR1 SGHTA and CDR2 FQGNSA. Trimming removed 5 bases at V and 3 bases at J, with 14 bases between. This CDR3 region has 16 residues. For the CDR3, the DNA is TGTGCCAGCAGCCGCTCATCTTCCGTCTATAATTCACCCCTCCACTTT. Encoded protein: CASSRSSSVYNSPLHF.

The chain has TRBV27 and TRBJ2-7, with no clear D. Germline-derived CDR1 and CDR2 are MNHEY and SMNVEV (reference sequence). Deletions cut 5 bases from V and 6 bases from J, with 11 bases between. The CDR3 loop spans 12 amino acids. CDR3 DNA sequence: TGTGCCAGCAGTCCCGGTACCGCCGAGCAGTACTTC. Translated, it gives CASSPGTAEQYF.

V and J are TRBV4-2 and TRBJ2-6; 7 positions agree with TRBD1. The CDR3 spans 16 residues. Trimming at V came to 4 bases and at J to 0 bases, leaving 3 bases not matched to a gene. Germline V gene sequence: CDR1 LGHNA, CDR2 YNFKEQ. The CDR3 region is CASSPQGPSGANVLTF. CDR3 nucleotide sequence: TGTGCCAGCAGCCCACAGGGGCCCTCTGGGGCCAACGTCCTGACTTTC.

The chain couples TRBV6-4 to TRBJ2-7; tentative D call: TRBD1 (6 bases). The CDR3 runs to 15 residues. Deletions cut 7 bases from V and 4 bases from J, with 20 bases between. Germline V gene lookup returns CDR1 MRHNA and CDR2 SNTAGT. CDR3 sequence (DNA): TGTGCCAGCAACCCGACAGGAGCATGGGGTTACGAGCAGTACTTC. This sequence encodes CASNPTGAWGYEQYF.

The rearrangement links TRBV25-1 to TRBJ2-5; 11 bases are a match to TRBD2. V shed 3 bases, J shed 4 bases, and the junction held 4 bases outside the gene matches. Germline V gives CDR1 MGHDK, CDR2 SYGVNS. The CDR3 extends over 15 amino acids. The CDR3 spells CASSEHLAGGETQYF. CDR3 bases: TGTGCCAGCAGTGAGCACCTAGCGGGGGGAGAGACCCAGTACTTC.

The chain couples TRBV7-2 to TRBJ1-4; a possible D gene is TRBD1 (5 bases). The CDR3 spans 17 residues. Germline lookup yields CDR1 SGHTA and CDR2 FQGNSA. Deletions cut 1 base from V and 8 bases from J, with 20 bases between. The CDR3 loop is CASSLEAVRQGQEKLFF. CDR3 nucleotides: TGTGCCAGCAGCTTAGAGGCCGTACGGCAGGGCCAGGAAAAACTGTTTTTT.

The V call is TRBV5-5, the J call TRBJ1-2; TRBD1 agrees at 12 bases. This CDR3 is built from 18 residues. V trimming: 3 bases; J trimming: 3 bases; junction bases outside the gene matches: 12. Looked up from germline, CDR1 is SGHKS and CDR2 is YYEKEE (reference sequence). CDR3 bases: TGTGCCAGCAGCTCCACCCGGGACAGGGGGCTTTTCTACTATGGCTACACCTTC. Translation gives CASSSTRDRGLFYYGYTF. The full variable domain, completed using reference TRBV5-5 and TRBJ1-2, is DAGVTQSPTHLIKTRGQQVTLRCSPISGHKSVSWYQQVLGQGPQFIFQYYEKEERGRGNFPDRFSARQFPNYSSELNVNALLLGDSALYLCASSSTRDRGLFYYGYTFGSGTRLTVV.

V gene TRBV14 combines with J gene TRBJ1-2; no clear D. The CDR3 covers 12 residues. V was trimmed by 1 base and J by 8 bases, leaving 8 bases between them. Germline CDR1 is SGHDN and CDR2 is FVKESK. The CDR3 nucleotides read TGTGCCAGCAGCCAAGGCACCAAGGGCTACACCTTC. Translation: CASSQGTKGYTF.

The CDR3 loop reads CASSSGTLGNTEAFF. The DNA for the CDR3 is TGTGCCAGCAGTTCCGGGACCCTGGGGAACACTGAAGCTTTCTTT. This rearrangement joins TRBV6-5 to TRBJ1-1; maybe TRBD1 (5 bases). The V end was cut by 4 bases, the J end by 1 base, with 13 bases between. The CDR3 sequence is 15 residues long. The germline CDR1 and CDR2 sequences are MNHEY and SVGAGI.

CDR3 sequence reads: CATSREETQYF. Here the CDR3 DNA reads TGTGCCACCTCCCGAGAAGAGACCCAGTACTTC. The chain couples TRBV7-6 to TRBJ2-5; no firm D call. Germline V gene sequence: CDR1 SGHVS, CDR2 FNYEAQ. This CDR3 has 11 residues. Trimming shortened V by 10 bases and J by 3 bases, and 9 bases separated the two germline ends.

The V gene is TRBV4-1, the J gene TRBJ2-7; D remains ambiguous. The germline gives CDR1 MGHRA, CDR2 YSYEKL. V lost 0 bases, J lost 4 bases, and 10 bases lay in between. The CDR3 length is 14 residues. CDR3 protein: CASSQEGSGYEQYF. CDR3 sequence (DNA): TGCGCCAGCAGCCAAGAGGGATCTGGGTACGAGCAGTACTTC.

The V call is TRBV9, the J call TRBJ2-7; D is unclear. The V and J ends lost 3 bases and 3 bases respectively, with 13 bases between them. CDR1 is SGDLS, CDR2 YYNGEE, per germline. CDR3 length: 14 amino acids. CDR3 sequence (DNA): TGTGCCAGCAGCGGCAGCGACGGGCACTACGAGCAGTACTTC. This codes for CASSGSDGHYEQYF.

V usage is TRBV6-1 and J usage is TRBJ1-1; D unresolved. The CDR3 is made up of 13 amino acids. Trimming took 2 bases from V and 4 from J, leaving 8 bases between them. Looked up from germline, CDR1 is MNHNS and CDR2 is SASEGT. The CDR3 DNA reads TGTGCCAGCAGTGAATTCCCGGCCACTGAAGCTTTCTTT. Encoded protein: CASSEFPATEAFF.